A selection of T cell receptor beta chains follows, all from one sample in a study of graft-versus-host responses after intestinal transplantation. What these receptors recognize is not known. The data were produced by immunoSEQ multiplex PCR, yet TCRdb's version contains in-frame clones alone and is incomplete. This table holds under 150,000 clones, just under 95% found once. The sample consisted of unstimulated CD4+ T cells sorted from spleen or lymph node cells, taken before intestinal transplant. The receptors were gathered from a human donor who received an intestinal transplant. The CDR3 runs from the conserved cysteine through the conserved F or W. D genes are given only for firm matches. The size entry is marked missing in some rows and otherwise reads once, few, many or a size class.

D,J,V,size,DNA,CDR3
TRBD1,TRBJ1-2,TRBV19,.,TGTGCCAGTAGTATTGGGATGACAGGGGCCTATGGCTACACCTTC,CASSIGMTGAYGYTF
TRBD1,TRBJ1-5,TRBV29-1,.,TGCAGCGTTGCGACAGGGGGCGGCAATCAGCCCCAGCATTTT,CSVATGGGNQPQHF
TRBD2,TRBJ2-1,TRBV5-1,.,TGCGCCAGCAGCTTGGGGGCTAGCGGGGGGATCAATGAGCAGTTCTTC,CASSLGASGGINEQFF
.,TRBJ2-2,TRBV9,.,TGTGCCAGCAGTGGGGGGGGCCCGAACACCGGGGAGCTGTTTTTT,CASSGGGPNTGELFF
.,TRBJ1-1,TRBV5-5,.,TGTGCCAGCAGCTTCTCACCATCACAGGGAAACACTGAAGCTTTCTTT,CASSFSPSQGNTEAFF
.,TRBJ1-5,TRBV10-3,.,TGTGCCATCAGTGAGGAGGGGCGGGGTAGCAATCAGCCCCAGCATTTT,CAISEEGRGSNQPQHF
.,TRBJ2-3,TRBV5-1,.,TGCGCCAGCAGCTTGGGAGATACGCAGTATTTT,CASSLGDTQYF
.,TRBJ2-1,TRBV5-1,.,TGCGCCAGCAGCCTGGGGGGACCCCGACGCAATGAGCAGTTCTTC,CASSLGGPRRNEQFF
.,TRBJ1-1,TRBV5-4,.,TGTGCCAGCAGCTTGCAGAACACTGAAGCTTTCTTT,CASSLQNTEAFF
TRBD1,TRBJ1-5,TRBV28,once,TGTGCCAGCGGAGCCCTGGGACAGGCTAATCAGCCCCAGCATTTT,CASGALGQANQPQHF
.,TRBJ2-1,TRBV11-2,.,TGTGCCAGCAGCTTAGTAAGGGGAAATGAGCAGTTCTTC,CASSLVRGNEQFF
.,TRBJ2-1,TRBV7-8,.,TGTGCCAGCAGCTTAGCGAGCATCCATGAGCAGTTCTTC,CASSLASIHEQFF
.,TRBJ2-3,TRBV5-1,.,TGCGCCAGCAGCTTGGTGGGGGGCTGGGATACGCAGTATTTT,CASSLVGGWDTQYF
TRBD2,TRBJ2-1,TRBV6-1,.,TGTGCCAGCCGGCGGGAGGGCGGGGATGAGCAGTTCTTC,CASRREGGDEQFF
.,TRBJ1-1,TRBV14,.,TGTGCCAGCGTCGGACAGATGAACACTGAAGCTTTCTTT,CASVGQMNTEAFF
.,TRBJ1-5,TRBV5-8,.,TGTGCCAGCAGCTTCACAGGGAATCAGCCCCAGCATTTT,CASSFTGNQPQHF
TRBD2,TRBJ2-1,TRBV7-3,.,TGTGCCAGCAGCTCAAAGGTCCTAGCGGGAGGGGATGAGCAGTTCTTC,CASSSKVLAGGDEQFF
.,TRBJ1-4,TRBV30,.,TGTGCCTGGAGTTTAGGGGCAGAAAAACTGTTTTTT,CAWSLGAEKLFF
.,TRBJ1-2,TRBV27,.,TGTGCCAGCAGTTTATCGATAAGGGAGGGTCGCTATGGCTACACCTTC,CASSLSIREGRYGYTF
.,TRBJ2-7,TRBV6-5,.,TGTGCCAGCAGAATCGTCCTTGCAAGCTCCTACGAGCAGTACTTC,CASRIVLASSYEQYF
.,TRBJ2-3,TRBV7-9,.,TGTGCCAGCAGCGAACGGGAGTACACAGATACGCAGTATTTT,CASSEREYTDTQYF
TRBD1,TRBJ2-3,TRBV11-2,.,TGTGCCAGCAGCTTAGTTGGACAGGCCAGAGTAGGGCAGTATTTT,CASSLVGQARVGQYF
.,TRBJ2-1,TRBV5-1,.,TGCGCCAGCACCGGGCGGCCAGGGAATGAGCAGTTCTTC,CASTGRPGNEQFF
TRBD1,TRBJ2-7,TRBV7-8,.,TGTGCCAGCAGCTTCAGACAGGGGGTCTACGAGCAGTACTTC,CASSFRQGVYEQYF
TRBD2,TRBJ2-5,TRBV7-8,.,TGTGCCAGCAGCTTATTAGCGGGAGGGGGGCAGTACTTC,CASSLLAGGGQYF
TRBD1,TRBJ1-5,TRBV5-1,.,TGCGCCAGCAGCCTGGGACAGGGGTCGAGCAATCAGCCCCAGCATTTT,CASSLGQGSSNQPQHF
.,TRBJ1-3,TRBV6-5,once,TGTGCCAGCAGTTACTCGAAAAGGGGAGAAAACACCATATATTTT,CASSYSKRGENTIYF
.,TRBJ2-7,TRBV7-3,.,TGTGCCAGCAGCGAAGGACCCAACTACGAGCAGTACTTC,CASSEGPNYEQYF
.,TRBJ1-3,TRBV5-4,.,TGTGCCAGCAGCTTGTTAGACGGAAACACCATATATTTT,CASSLLDGNTIYF
.,TRBJ2-6,TRBV2,.,TGTGCCAGCAGTGAGACCCGGACCTCTGGGGCCAACGTCCTGACTTTC,CASSETRTSGANVLTF
.,TRBJ2-7,TRBV2,once,TGTGCCAGCAGTGAAGGGCTAGCGTTGGGCGAGCAGTACTTC,CASSEGLALGEQYF
.,TRBJ1-2,TRBV7-2,few,TGTGCCTCTCGAGAAGGGTCGGGAAACTATGGCTACACCTTC,CASREGSGNYGYTF
.,TRBJ2-1,TRBV7-8,.,TGTGCCAGCAACTTGGAGGGGGGTAGAAACAATGAGCAGTTCTTC,CASNLEGGRNNEQFF
.,TRBJ2-3,TRBV11-2,.,TGTGCCAGCAGCTTAGGACAGGTGGGAGATACGCAGTATTTT,CASSLGQVGDTQYF
.,TRBJ1-4,TRBV14,once,TGTGCCAGCAGCCAAGGATGGGGCGCAACTAATGAAAAACTGTTTTTT,CASSQGWGATNEKLFF
.,TRBJ2-1,TRBV29-1,.,TGCAGCGCCGGGAACTACAATGAGCAGTTCTTC,CSAGNYNEQFF
.,TRBJ2-2,TRBV19,.,TGTGCCAGCCGCGTCCGGACAGACACCGGGGAGCTGTTTTTT,CASRVRTDTGELFF
.,TRBJ2-5,TRBV28,.,TGTGCCAGCAGTTCTGCAGGGGCCTTCCAAGAGACCCAGTACTTC,CASSSAGAFQETQYF
TRBD1,TRBJ2-7,TRBV29-1,.,TGCAGCGTGAGAGGGATGGGACAGGGGGTCGAGCAGTACTTC,CSVRGMGQGVEQYF
TRBD2,TRBJ2-4,TRBV27,.,TGTGCCAGCAGTTTACGACCCAGCGGGAGGGCCGGCAAAAACATTCAGTACTTC,CASSLRPSGRAGKNIQYF
.,TRBJ2-2,TRBV6-5,.,TGTGCCAGCAGTTATCCCACATTCCCCGGGGAGCTGTTTTTT,CASSYPTFPGELFF
TRBD2,TRBJ2-7,TRBV28,.,TGTGCCACCCATGTCGGGGGGACTACCTACGAGCAGTACTTC,CATHVGGTTYEQYF
TRBD1,TRBJ1-5,TRBV2,.,TGTGCCAGCAGTGAAGAGACAGGGAGCAATCAGCCCCAGCATTTT,CASSEETGSNQPQHF
.,TRBJ2-2,TRBV18,.,TGTGCCAGCCACTGGGGCTTAGTGAACATCGGGGAGCTGTTTTTT,CASHWGLVNIGELFF
TRBD1,TRBJ1-1,TRBV7-6,.,TGTGCCAGCAGCTTACTTACAGGGGCCACTGAAGCTTTCTTT,CASSLLTGATEAFF
.,TRBJ2-2,TRBV6-5,.,TGTGCCAGCAGACCAGGGACCGTGAACACCGGGGAGCTGTTTTTT,CASRPGTVNTGELFF
TRBD1,TRBJ1-2,TRBV5-1,few,TGCGCCAGCAGCCACTCAGGGGGAAACTATGGCTACACCTTC,CASSHSGGNYGYTF
.,TRBJ2-7,TRBV5-4,.,TGTGCCAGCAGCAGCGGGCCGGCAGGGACCTACGAGCAGTACTTC,CASSSGPAGTYEQYF
.,TRBJ2-3,TRBV2,.,TGTGCCAGCAGTCGACTACTAGATACGCAGTATTTT,CASSRLLDTQYF
.,TRBJ2-5,TRBV10-1,once,TGCGCCAGCAGTGCCGGGTGGTCGGACCCCAAAGAGACCCAGTACTTC,CASSAGWSDPKETQYF
TRBD1,TRBJ2-7,TRBV6-6,.,TGTGCCAGCAGTTTCGGACAGGGGGCGTACTACGAGCAGTACTTC,CASSFGQGAYYEQYF